This T cell receptor beta chain was documented in a study of graft-versus-host responses after intestinal transplantation. As for the study in general: Isolated intestinal, liver-intestinal, or multivisceral transplants were what recipients had.

With respect to this clone: What it binds is unknown.

The CDR3 is made up of 14 amino acids. Trimming removed 6 bases from V and 6 bases from J, with 14 bases in between. CDR1 is MNHNS, CDR2 SASEGT, per germline. The assay was immunoSEQ multiplex PCR, and TCRdb's table has in-frame clones only and misses some. The sample has some 93,000 clones, roughly 90% seen once; the top ten hold 0.5%. Whole-study findings and limits: Some GvH clones appeared in ileal mucosa or blood before recipient bone marrow. Where graft-donor T cell macrochimerism was present, patients had high graft-versus-host to host-versus-graft clonal ratios in allografts.

This TCR was sampled from a human donor who received an intestinal transplant. The rearrangement joins TRBV6-1 to TRBJ2-2; D might be TRBD1 (5 bases). The sample consisted of unstimulated CD8+ T cells sorted from spleen or lymph node cells, taken before intestinal transplant. The CDR3 is CASSAILGAGELFF. CDR3 bases: TGTGCCAGCAGCGCCATCCTAGGGGCCGGGGAGCTGTTTTTT.